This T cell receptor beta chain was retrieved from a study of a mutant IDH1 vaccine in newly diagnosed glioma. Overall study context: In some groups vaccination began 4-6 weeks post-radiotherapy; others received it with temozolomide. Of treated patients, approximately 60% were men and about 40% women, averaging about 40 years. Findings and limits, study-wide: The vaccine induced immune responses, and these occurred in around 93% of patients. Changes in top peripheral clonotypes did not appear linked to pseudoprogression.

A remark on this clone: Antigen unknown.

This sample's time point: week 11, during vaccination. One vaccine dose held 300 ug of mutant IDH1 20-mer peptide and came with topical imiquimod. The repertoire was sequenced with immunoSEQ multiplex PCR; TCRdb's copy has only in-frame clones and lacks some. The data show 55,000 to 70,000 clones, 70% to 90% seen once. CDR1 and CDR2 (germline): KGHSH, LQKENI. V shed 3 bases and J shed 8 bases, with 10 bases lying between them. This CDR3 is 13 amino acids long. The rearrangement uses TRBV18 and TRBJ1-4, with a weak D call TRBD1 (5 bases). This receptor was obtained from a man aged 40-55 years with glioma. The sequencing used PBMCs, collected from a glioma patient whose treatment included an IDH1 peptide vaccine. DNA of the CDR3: TGTGCCAGCTCACCCTGGCGGGGCGAAAAACTGTTTTTT. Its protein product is CASSPWRGEKLFF.